One sample yielded the 32 T cell receptor beta chains listed below, sequenced in a study of monozygotic twins with inflammatory bowel disease (dated by TCRdb to the late 2010s). Libraries were made using 5' RACE. Data came from an Illumina HiSeq 2500. TCRdb reprocessed the reads into one record per CDR3 protein sequence, lacking DNA. This sample's listing comprises fewer than 550,000 distinct CDR3 sequences. Clones ranked in the top ten supply 2% to 2.5% of the sample. Sequencing was performed on blood. The receptors come from a human donor with ulcerative colitis or Crohn's disease, or a healthy co-twin of an affected twin (not recorded which).

The V and J genes are TRBV7-9 and TRBJ2-1; TCRdb calls TRBD2, which cannot be checked without DNA. The germline V gene encodes CDR1 SEHNR and CDR2 FQNEAQ (reference sequence). This CDR3 has 15 amino acids. The chain's CDR3 is CASTRVVSGTNEQFF.

The chain employs TRBV29-1 and TRBJ2-1. The CDR3 is 12 residues long. Per the germline V gene, CDR1 is SQVTM and CDR2 is ANQGSEA. The CDR3 reads CSVADGYNEQFF.

The chain is built from TRBV20-1 and TRBJ2-1; TCRdb's assignment of TRBD2 cannot be checked, as there is no DNA. The CDR3 runs to 14 residues. The V gene's germline CDR1 is DFQATT and CDR2 SNEGSKA (reference sequence). Here the CDR3 reads CSASGTSGIYEQFF.

The rearrangement joins TRBV30 to TRBJ2-5; TCRdb returns TRBD2, unconfirmable since there is no DNA. From germline, CDR1 is GTSNPN and CDR2 SVGIG (reference sequence). The CDR3 sequence is 11 residues long. CDR3 residues: CAWGTPETQYF.

V gene TRBV18 combines with J gene TRBJ2-7; TCRdb outputs TRBD2, but without DNA this stays unchecked. Per germline, CDR1 KGHSH and CDR2 LQKENI. The CDR3 contains 14 residues. The CDR3 spells CASSPSGRNYEQYF.

The chain recombines TRBV6-1 with TRBJ1-5; checking the TCRdb D call of TRBD1 is not possible without DNA. The CDR3 sequence is 15 residues long. Germline V CDR1 and CDR2: MNHNS, SASEGT. Here the CDR3 reads CASIGTGGLNQPQHF.

V and J are TRBV4-1 and TRBJ2-1; no DNA is available, so the TRBD2 call from TCRdb remains unchecked. Germline V gene sequence: CDR1 MGHRA, CDR2 YSYEKL. The CDR3 is 14 residues long. The CDR3 reads CASSQVGAGGGQFF.

V and J are TRBV29-1 and TRBJ2-3; TCRdb lists TRBD2, though no DNA is available to test this call. This CDR3 region has 17 residues. The germline CDR1 and CDR2 sequences are SQVTM and ANQGSEA. CDR3 amino acids: CSVEDVIGLLKTDTQYF.

The chain is built from TRBV23-1 and TRBJ1-2. TRBV23-1 is identified as an open reading frame with a role that is uncertain. The CDR3 runs 13 residues. The CDR3 loop reads CASSQSAKNGYTF.

The rearrangement links TRBV4-1 to TRBJ1-1; the D gene TCRdb calls, TRBD1, cannot be checked with no DNA. The CDR3 is made up of 16 amino acids. The germline V gene has CDR1 MGHRA and CDR2 YSYEKL. The CDR3 protein is CASSQDLGTVNTEAFF.

The V gene is TRBV18, the J gene TRBJ1-1; no DNA is available, so the TRBD1 call from TCRdb remains unchecked. The CDR3 contains 14 residues. Germline CDR1 is KGHSH and CDR2 is LQKENI. The CDR3 protein is CASSPWGQNTEAFF.

This chain links TRBV12-3 or TRBV12-4 with TRBJ1-2; the D gene TCRdb calls, TRBD1, cannot be checked with no DNA. This CDR3 has 11 residues. The CDR3 sequence: CASSPGLGYTF.

The chain's CDR3 is CASTKGLAGYNEQFF. This rearrangement joins TRBV2 to TRBJ2-1; TCRdb gives TRBD2 as the D gene, but with no DNA this cannot be confirmed. This CDR3 is 15 amino acids long. Germline assignment: CDR1 SNHLY and CDR2 FYNNEI.

This chain joins TRBV24-1 and TRBJ2-1; TCRdb gives TRBD1 as the D gene, but with no DNA this cannot be confirmed. The CDR3 has 13 residues. Per the germline V gene, CDR1 is KGHDR and CDR2 is SFDVKD. CDR3 amino acids: CATQGARYNEQFF.

The CDR3 reads CASSPPGRYQAGYTF. J is TRBJ1-2 and V is TRBV18. CDR1 is KGHSH, CDR2 LQKENI, per germline. The CDR3 is 15 amino acids.

The V call is TRBV2, the J call TRBJ2-3; as DNA is missing, the TRBD2 call by TCRdb cannot be tested. The germline CDR1 and CDR2 sequences are SNHLY and FYNNEI. The CDR3 has 16 amino acids. The CDR3 protein is CASSDEGGLITDTQYF.

This sequence joins TRBV29-1 and TRBJ2-5; TCRdb reports TRBD1, a call that lacks DNA to check it against. Germline V lookup: CDR1 SQVTM, CDR2 ANQGSEA. The CDR3 extends over 13 amino acids. CDR3 protein: CSAIRGSGETQYF.

CDR3 sequence reads: CASSLDSRQGVQPAYPEAFF. V gene TRBV5-1 combines with J gene TRBJ1-1; TCRdb's D gene call, TRBD1, goes unchecked for lack of DNA. This CDR3 comprises 20 residues. Germline V gene sequence: CDR1 SGHRS, CDR2 YFSETQ.

The V gene is TRBV27, the J gene TRBJ1-5. Germline CDR1 is MNHEY and CDR2 is SMNVEV (reference sequence). The CDR3 length is 15 residues. The CDR3 sequence: CASSLSQGRFQPQHF.

The gene calls are TRBV5-1 and TRBJ2-3; TCRdb's assignment of TRBD1 cannot be checked, as there is no DNA. Germline loops: CDR1 SGHRS, CDR2 YFSETQ. The CDR3 consists of 16 residues. This chain's CDR3 is CASSRMGQGNPDTQYF.

The rearrangement joins TRBV5-1 to TRBJ2-7; the D call from TCRdb, TRBD1, cannot be confirmed without DNA. The germline V gene encodes CDR1 SGHRS and CDR2 YFSETQ. CDR3 length: 13 amino acids. CDR3 loop: CASSPAGGGEQYF.

Here the CDR3 reads CASSVAPRGGSNYGYTF. The gene calls are TRBV9 and TRBJ1-2. CDR3 length equals 17 residues. CDR1 SGDLS and CDR2 YYNGEE come from the germline V gene.

The chain combines TRBV7-2 with TRBJ2-1. Germline-derived CDR1 and CDR2 are SGHTA and FQGNSA. The length of the CDR3 is 14 residues. The CDR3 reads CASSLGLEYNEQFF.

V usage is TRBV20-1 and J usage is TRBJ1-4. Germline assignment: CDR1 DFQATT and CDR2 SNEGSKA (reference sequence). There are 13 residues in the CDR3. CDR3 sequence: CSARVSLREKLFF.

The rearrangement uses TRBV19 and TRBJ2-3; TCRdb's D call, TRBD1, is unchecked because there is no DNA. This CDR3 comprises 15 residues. CDR1 and CDR2 from the germline V gene are LNHDA and SQIVND (reference sequence). The CDR3 sequence is CASSTTDRATDTQYF.

The rearrangement uses TRBV7-6 and TRBJ2-7; the TRBD1 assignment by TCRdb is unverifiable without DNA. Germline CDR1 and CDR2: SGHVS and FNYEAQ. The CDR3 runs 15 residues. CDR3 region: CASSLAGQGTYEQYF.

V usage is TRBV20-1 and J usage is TRBJ1-6; TCRdb picks TRBD1, but there is no DNA to check that call. The CDR3 is made up of 13 amino acids. Germline V lookup: CDR1 DFQATT, CDR2 SNEGSKA (reference sequence). CDR3 sequence reads: CSAWGSYNSPLHF.

This chain links TRBV5-5 with TRBJ2-3; there is no DNA to check the TCRdb D call of TRBD2. This CDR3 contains 16 residues. Germline lookup yields CDR1 SGHKS and CDR2 YYEKEE (reference sequence). The CDR3 sequence is CASSLTSGMTTDTQYF.

The chain employs TRBV7-3 and TRBJ2-7; the D gene TCRdb calls, TRBD2, cannot be checked with no DNA. Germline V gene sequence: CDR1 SGHTA, CDR2 FQGTGA. The length of the CDR3 is 15 residues. CDR3 sequence: CASSLGSGPNYEQYF.

The chain recombines TRBV12-3 or TRBV12-4 with TRBJ1-1; TCRdb's D gene call, TRBD1, goes unchecked for lack of DNA. The CDR3 length is 12 residues. This chain's CDR3 is CASSRQTGEAFF.

CDR3 loop: CASSHGTGAYGYTF. The J gene is TRBJ1-2, the V gene TRBV6-1; TCRdb picks TRBD1, but there is no DNA to check that call. The CDR3 loop spans 14 amino acids. Germline-derived CDR1 and CDR2 are MNHNS and SASEGT.

This chain connects TRBV5-1 to TRBJ1-6; TCRdb selects TRBD1, and the lack of DNA leaves this call unchecked. The CDR3 totals 14 residues. The germline V gene encodes CDR1 SGHRS and CDR2 YFSETQ. This CDR3 is CASSSGQGDRTLHF. Using reference TRBV5-1 and TRBJ1-6 for the parts outside the CDR3, the full variable domain is KAGVTQTPRYLIKTRGQQVTLSCSPISGHRSVSWYQQTPGQGLQFLFEYFSETQRNKGNFPGRFSGRQFSNSRSEMNVSTLELGDSALYLCASSSGQGDRTLHFGNGTRLTVT.